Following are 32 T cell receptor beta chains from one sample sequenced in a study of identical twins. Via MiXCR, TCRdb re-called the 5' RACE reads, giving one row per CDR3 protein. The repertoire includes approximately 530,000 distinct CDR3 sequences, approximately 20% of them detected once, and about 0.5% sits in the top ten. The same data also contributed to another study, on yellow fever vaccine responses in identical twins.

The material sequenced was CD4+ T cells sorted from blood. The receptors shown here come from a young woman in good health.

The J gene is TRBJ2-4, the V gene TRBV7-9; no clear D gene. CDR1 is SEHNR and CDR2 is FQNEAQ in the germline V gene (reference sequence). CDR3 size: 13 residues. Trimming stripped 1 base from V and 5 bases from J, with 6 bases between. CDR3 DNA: TGTGCCAGCAGCTTAGGCTCGGAAAACATTCAGTACTTC. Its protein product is CASSLGSENIQYF.

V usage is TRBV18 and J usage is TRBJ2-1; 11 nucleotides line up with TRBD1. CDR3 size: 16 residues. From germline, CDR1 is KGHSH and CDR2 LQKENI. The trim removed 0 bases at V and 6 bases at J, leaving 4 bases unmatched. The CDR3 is CASSPPGTGGTNEQFF. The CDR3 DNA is TGTGCCAGCTCACCACCGGGGACAGGGGGGACCAATGAGCAGTTCTTC.

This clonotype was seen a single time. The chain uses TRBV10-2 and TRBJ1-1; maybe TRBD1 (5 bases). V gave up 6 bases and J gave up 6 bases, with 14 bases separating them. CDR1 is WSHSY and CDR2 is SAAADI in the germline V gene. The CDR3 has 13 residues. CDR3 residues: CASSQRPGAEAFF. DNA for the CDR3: TGCGCCAGCAGCCAACGACCGGGGGCTGAAGCTTTCTTT.

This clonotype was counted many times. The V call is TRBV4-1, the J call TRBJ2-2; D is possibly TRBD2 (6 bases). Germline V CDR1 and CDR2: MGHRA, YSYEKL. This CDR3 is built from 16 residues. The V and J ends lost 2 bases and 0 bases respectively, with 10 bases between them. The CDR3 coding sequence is TGCGCCAGCAGCCAAAGGCTAGCGTCGAACACCGGGGAGCTGTTTTTT. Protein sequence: CASSQRLASNTGELFF.

In DNA form, the CDR3 reads TGTGCCATTACAAAGGGACAGCCCAATCAGCCCCAGCATTTT. Encoded protein: CAITKGQPNQPQHF. The rearrangement links TRBV28 to TRBJ1-5, with 7 bases aligning to TRBD1. The CDR3 is made up of 14 amino acids. CDR1 is MDHEN and CDR2 is SYDVKM in the germline V gene. V trimming: 10 bases; J trimming: 3 bases; junction bases outside the gene matches: 9.

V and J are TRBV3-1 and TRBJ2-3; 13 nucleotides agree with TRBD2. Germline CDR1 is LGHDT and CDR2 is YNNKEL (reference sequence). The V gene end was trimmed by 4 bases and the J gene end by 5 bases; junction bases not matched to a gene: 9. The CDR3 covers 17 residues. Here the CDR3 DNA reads TGTGCCAGCAGCCGCCGCGGGACTAGCGGGACGATAGATACGCAGTATTTT. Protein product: CASSRRGTSGTIDTQYF.

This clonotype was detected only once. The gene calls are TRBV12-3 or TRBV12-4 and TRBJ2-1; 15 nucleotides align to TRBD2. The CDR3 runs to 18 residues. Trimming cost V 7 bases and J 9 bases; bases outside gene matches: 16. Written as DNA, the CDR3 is TGTGCCAGCACCCTAGGACTAGCGGGAGGGCCTCGTTCCGGTGAGCAGTTCTTC. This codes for CASTLGLAGGPRSGEQFF.

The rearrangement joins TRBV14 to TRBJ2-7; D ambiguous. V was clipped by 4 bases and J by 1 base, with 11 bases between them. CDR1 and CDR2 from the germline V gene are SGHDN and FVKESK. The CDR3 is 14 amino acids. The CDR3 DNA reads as TGTGCCAGCAGCCGGGCCCCGTCTTCCTACGAGCAGTACTTC. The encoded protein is CASSRAPSSYEQYF. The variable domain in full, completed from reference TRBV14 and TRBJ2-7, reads EAGVTQFPSHSVIEKGQTVTLRCDPISGHDNLYWYRRVMGKEIKFLLHFVKESKQDESGMPNNRFLAERTGGTYSTLKVQPAELEDSGVYFCASSRAPSSYEQYFGPGTRLTVT.

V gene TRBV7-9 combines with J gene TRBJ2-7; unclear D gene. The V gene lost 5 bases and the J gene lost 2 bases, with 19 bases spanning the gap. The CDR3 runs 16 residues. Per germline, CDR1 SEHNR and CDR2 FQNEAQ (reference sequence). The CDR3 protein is CASSPASSRVPYEQYV. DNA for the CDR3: TGTGCCAGCAGCCCAGCTTCTTCACGGGTACCCTACGAGCAGTACGTC.

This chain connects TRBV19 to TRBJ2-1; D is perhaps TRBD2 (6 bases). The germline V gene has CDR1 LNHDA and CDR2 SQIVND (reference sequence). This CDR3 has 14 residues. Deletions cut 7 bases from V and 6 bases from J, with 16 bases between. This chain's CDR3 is CASKEGPHLNEQFF. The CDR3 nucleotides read TGTGCCAGTAAGGAGGGGCCGCATCTCAATGAGCAGTTCTTC.

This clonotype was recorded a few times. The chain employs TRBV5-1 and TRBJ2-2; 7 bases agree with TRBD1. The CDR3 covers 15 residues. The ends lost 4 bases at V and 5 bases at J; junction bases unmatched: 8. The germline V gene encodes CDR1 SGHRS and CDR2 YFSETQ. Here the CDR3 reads CASSIGQVLTGELFF. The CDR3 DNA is TGCGCCAGCAGCATCGGACAGGTCCTTACCGGGGAGCTGTTTTTT.

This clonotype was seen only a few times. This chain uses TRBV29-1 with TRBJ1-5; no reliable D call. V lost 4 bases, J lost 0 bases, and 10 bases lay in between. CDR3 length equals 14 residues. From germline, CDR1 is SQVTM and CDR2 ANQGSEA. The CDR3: CSVVTGNSNQPQHF. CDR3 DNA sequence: TGCAGCGTTGTAACTGGAAATAGCAATCAGCCCCAGCATTTT.

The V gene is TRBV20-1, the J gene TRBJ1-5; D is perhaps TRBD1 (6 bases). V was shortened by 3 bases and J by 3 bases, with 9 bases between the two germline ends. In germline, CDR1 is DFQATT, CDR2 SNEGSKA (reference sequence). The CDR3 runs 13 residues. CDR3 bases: TGCAGTGCTAGTCCAGGGGCCAATCAGCCCCAGCATTTT. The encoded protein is CSASPGANQPQHF.

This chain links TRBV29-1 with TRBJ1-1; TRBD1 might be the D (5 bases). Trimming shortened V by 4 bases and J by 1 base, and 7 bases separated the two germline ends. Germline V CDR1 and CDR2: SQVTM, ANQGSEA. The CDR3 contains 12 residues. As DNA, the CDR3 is TGCAGCGTTGGACAGCCGAACACTGAAGCTTTCTTT. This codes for CSVGQPNTEAFF.

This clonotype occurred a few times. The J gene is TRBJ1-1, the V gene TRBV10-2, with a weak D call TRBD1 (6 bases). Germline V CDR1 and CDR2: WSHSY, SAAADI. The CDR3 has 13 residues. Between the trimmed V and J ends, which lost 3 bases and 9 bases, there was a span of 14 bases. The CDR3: CASSDAGASKAFF. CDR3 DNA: TGCGCCAGCAGTGACGCGGGGGCGTCGAAAGCTTTCTTT.

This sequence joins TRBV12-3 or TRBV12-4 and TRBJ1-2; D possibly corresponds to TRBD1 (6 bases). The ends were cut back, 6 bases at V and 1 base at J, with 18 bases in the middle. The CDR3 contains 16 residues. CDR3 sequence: CASREGGRDLNYGYTF. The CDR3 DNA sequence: TGTGCCAGCAGAGAAGGGGGACGGGACCTTAACTATGGCTACACCTTC.

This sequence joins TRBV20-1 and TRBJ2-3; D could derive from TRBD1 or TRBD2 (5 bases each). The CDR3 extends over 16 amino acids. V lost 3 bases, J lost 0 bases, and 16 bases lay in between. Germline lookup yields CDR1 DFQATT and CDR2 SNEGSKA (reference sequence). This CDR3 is CSASFLGVFSTDTQYF. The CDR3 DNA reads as TGCAGTGCTAGCTTCCTGGGGGTTTTTAGCACAGATACGCAGTATTTT.

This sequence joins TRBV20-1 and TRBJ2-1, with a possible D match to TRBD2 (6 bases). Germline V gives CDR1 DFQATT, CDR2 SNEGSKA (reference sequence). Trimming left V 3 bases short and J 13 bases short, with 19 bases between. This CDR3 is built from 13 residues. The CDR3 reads CSARDGTSNQQFF. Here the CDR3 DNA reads TGCAGTGCTAGGGACGGGACTTCAAACCAACAGTTCTTC.

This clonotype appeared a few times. CDR3 in amino acids: CASSEARQGGHSPLHF. The DNA for the CDR3 is TGTGCCAGCAGTGAAGCGCGACAGGGTGGGCATTCACCCCTCCACTTT. J is TRBJ1-6 and V is TRBV2; 7 bases are shared with TRBD1. The CDR3 extends over 16 amino acids. CDR1 and CDR2 (germline): SNHLY, FYNNEI. V was pared by 0 bases and J by 8 bases, with 7 bases of the junction left unmatched.

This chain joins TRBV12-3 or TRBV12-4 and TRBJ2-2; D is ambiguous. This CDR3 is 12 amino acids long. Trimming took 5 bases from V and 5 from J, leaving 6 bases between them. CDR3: CASSDLTGELFF. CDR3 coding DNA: TGTGCCAGCAGTGACCTGACCGGGGAGCTGTTTTTT.

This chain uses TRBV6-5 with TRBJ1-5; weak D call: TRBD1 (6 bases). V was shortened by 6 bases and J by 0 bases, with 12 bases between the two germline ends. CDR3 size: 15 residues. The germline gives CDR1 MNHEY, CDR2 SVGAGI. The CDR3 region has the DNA TGTGCCAGCAGCAGCTCAGGGGTTAGCAATCAGCCCCAGCATTTT. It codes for CASSSSGVSNQPQHF.

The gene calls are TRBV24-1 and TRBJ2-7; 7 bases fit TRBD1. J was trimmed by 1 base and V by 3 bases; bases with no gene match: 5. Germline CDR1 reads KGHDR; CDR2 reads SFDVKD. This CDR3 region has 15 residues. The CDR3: CATSDARDSSYEQYF. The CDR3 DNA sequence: TGTGCCACCAGTGATGCCCGGGACAGTTCCTACGAGCAGTACTTC.

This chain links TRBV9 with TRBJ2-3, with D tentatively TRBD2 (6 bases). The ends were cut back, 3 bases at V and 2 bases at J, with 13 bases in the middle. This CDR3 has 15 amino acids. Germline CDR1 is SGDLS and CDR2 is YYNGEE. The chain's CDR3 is CASSGGLLDTDTQYF. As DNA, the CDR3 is TGTGCCAGCAGCGGGGGACTCCTTGACACAGATACGCAGTATTTT. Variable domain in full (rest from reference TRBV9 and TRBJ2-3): DSGVTQTPKHLITATGQRVTLRCSPRSGDLSVYWYQQSLDQGLQFLIQYYNGEERAKGNILERFSAQQFPDLHSELNLSSLELGDSALYFCASSGGLLDTDTQYFGPGTRLTVL.

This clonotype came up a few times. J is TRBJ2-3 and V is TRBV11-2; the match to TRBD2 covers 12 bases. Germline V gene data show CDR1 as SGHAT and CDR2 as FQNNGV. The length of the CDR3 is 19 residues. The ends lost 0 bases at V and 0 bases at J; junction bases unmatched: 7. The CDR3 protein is CASSLEGLAGPSSTDTQYF. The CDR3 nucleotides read TGTGCCAGCAGCTTAGAGGGACTAGCGGGCCCATCTAGCACAGATACGCAGTATTTT.

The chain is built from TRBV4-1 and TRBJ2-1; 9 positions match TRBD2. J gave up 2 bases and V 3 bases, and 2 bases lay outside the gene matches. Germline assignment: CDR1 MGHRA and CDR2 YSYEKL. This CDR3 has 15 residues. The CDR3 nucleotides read TGCGCCAGCAGCCAGAGACTAGCGGCCTACAATGAGCAGTTCTTC. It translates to CASSQRLAAYNEQFF.

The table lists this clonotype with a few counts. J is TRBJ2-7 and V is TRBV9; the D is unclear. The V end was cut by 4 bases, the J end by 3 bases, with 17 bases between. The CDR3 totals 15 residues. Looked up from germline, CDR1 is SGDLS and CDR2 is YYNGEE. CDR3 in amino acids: CASSLSPGEVYEQYF. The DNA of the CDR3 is TGTGCCAGCAGCCTCTCCCCGGGTGAGGTCTACGAGCAGTACTTC. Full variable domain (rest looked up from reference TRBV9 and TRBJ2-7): DSGVTQTPKHLITATGQRVTLRCSPRSGDLSVYWYQQSLDQGLQFLIQYYNGEERAKGNILERFSAQQFPDLHSELNLSSLELGDSALYFCASSLSPGEVYEQYFGPGTRLTVT.

CDR3 in amino acids: CASSYQDRDGYEQYF. CDR3 coding DNA: TGTGCCAGCAGTTACCAAGACAGGGATGGGTACGAGCAGTACTTC. The chain carries TRBV7-6 and TRBJ2-7; TRBD1 matches 7 bases. Germline V lookup: CDR1 SGHVS, CDR2 FNYEAQ. The CDR3 consists of 15 residues. V trimming: 6 bases; J trimming: 4 bases; junction bases outside the gene matches: 12. The complete variable domain, with remaining parts taken from reference TRBV7-6 and TRBJ2-7, reads GAGVSQSPRYKVTKRGQDVALRCDPISGHVSLYWYRQALGQGPEFLTYFNYEAQQDKSGLPNDRFSAERPEGSISTLTIQRTEQRDSAMYRCASSYQDRDGYEQYFGPGTRLTVT.

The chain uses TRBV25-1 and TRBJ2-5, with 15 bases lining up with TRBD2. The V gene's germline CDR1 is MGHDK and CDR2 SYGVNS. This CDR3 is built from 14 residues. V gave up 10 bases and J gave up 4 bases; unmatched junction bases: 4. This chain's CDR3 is CATGTSGRRETQYF. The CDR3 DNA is TGTGCCACCGGGACTAGCGGGAGGCGAGAGACCCAGTACTTC.

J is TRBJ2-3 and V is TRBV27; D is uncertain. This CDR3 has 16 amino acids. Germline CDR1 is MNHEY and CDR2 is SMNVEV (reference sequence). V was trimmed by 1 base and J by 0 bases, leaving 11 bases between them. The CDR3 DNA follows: TGTGCCAGCAGTTTATGGACGGATTCTAGCACAGATACGCAGTATTTT. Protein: CASSLWTDSSTDTQYF.

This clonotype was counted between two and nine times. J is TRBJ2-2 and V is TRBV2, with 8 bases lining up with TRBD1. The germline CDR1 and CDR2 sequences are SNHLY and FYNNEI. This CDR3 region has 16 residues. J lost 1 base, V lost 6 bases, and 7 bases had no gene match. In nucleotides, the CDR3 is TGTGCCAGCAGCTTTACCGGGACAGGGAACACCGGGGAGCTGTTTTTT. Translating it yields CASSFTGTGNTGELFF.

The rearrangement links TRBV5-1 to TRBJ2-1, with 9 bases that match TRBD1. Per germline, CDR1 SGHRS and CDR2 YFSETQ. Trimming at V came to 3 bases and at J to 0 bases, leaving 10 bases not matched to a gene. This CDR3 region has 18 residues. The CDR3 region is CASSSSRGQGRSYNEQFF. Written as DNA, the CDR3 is TGCGCCAGCAGCTCCAGTAGGGGACAGGGACGCTCCTACAATGAGCAGTTCTTC.

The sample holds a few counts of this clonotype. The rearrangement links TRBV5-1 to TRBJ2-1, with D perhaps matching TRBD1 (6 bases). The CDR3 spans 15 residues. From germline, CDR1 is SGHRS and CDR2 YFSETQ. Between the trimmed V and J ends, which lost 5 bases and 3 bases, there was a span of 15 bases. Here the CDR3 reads CASRKLAGDYNEQFF. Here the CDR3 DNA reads TGCGCCAGCAGGAAGTTGGCAGGGGACTACAATGAGCAGTTCTTC.